The entry below gives a single T cell receptor (beta chain) sequence along with its context. Generated by immunoSEQ multiplex PCR, the TCRdb table keeps only in-frame clones and is missing some. The table has about 2.3 million clones, about 92% seen once. The data are from a study of shared clonotypes between healthy human individuals. Per the germline V gene, CDR1 is KGHSH and CDR2 is LQKENI. Trimming cost V 0 bases and J 8 bases, with 10 bases left between them. The CDR3 loop spans 13 amino acids. The sequencing sample was made of naive CD4+ T cells from PBMCs. This sample's subset: CD45RA+ positively selected. The chain carries TRBV18 and TRBJ1-2; D is undetermined. This sequence originates from a man between 18 and 29 years old in good health. Some clones in this sample may be carry-over from other donors' samples. CDR3 nucleotides: TGTGCCAGCTCACCACCGTGGGTGGAAGGCTACACCTTC. Protein sequence: CASSPPWVEGYTF.